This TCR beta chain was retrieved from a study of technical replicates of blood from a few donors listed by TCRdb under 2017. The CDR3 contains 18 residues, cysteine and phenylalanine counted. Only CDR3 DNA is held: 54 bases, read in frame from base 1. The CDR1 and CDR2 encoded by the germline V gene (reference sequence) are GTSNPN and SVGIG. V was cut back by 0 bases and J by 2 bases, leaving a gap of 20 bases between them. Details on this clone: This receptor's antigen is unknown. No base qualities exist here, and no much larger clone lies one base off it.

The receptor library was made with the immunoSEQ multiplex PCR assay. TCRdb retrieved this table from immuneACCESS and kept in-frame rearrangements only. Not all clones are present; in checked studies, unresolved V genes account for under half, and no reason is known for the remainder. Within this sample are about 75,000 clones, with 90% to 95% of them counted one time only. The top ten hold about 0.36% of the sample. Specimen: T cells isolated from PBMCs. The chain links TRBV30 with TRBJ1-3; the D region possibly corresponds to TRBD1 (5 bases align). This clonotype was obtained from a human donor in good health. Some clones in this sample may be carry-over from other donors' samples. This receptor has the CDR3 CAWSVPRDLWGAGNTIYF. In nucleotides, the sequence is TGTGCCTGGAGTGTACCCCGGGATTTATGGGGGGCTGGAAACACCATATATTTT.